These 9 T cell receptor beta chains share one sample of origin, sequenced in a study of tumor-infiltrating lymphocytes in primary liver carcinoma. cDNA specific to TCR beta was made from 450 to 650 ng of total RNA, with a constant-region primer employed for priming. Library construction for TCR beta comprised three nested multiplex PCR rounds performed with slightly modified ARM-PCR. TRBV1-TRBV30 forward primers paired with a C-beta reverse primer were used in the first two PCR rounds, which ran about 11 cycles each. TCRdb called the multiplex PCR reads again in MiXCR, with one record for every CDR3 protein. The table includes around 50,000 distinct CDR3 sequences, around 79% detected once. For each extraction, RNA and DNA were obtained together from about 19-30 mg of unsorted bulk tissue. The material sequenced was liver tumor tissue from sampling region 3. Subset: tumor region T3, left-lateral pole. These receptors came from a man aged 35 to 55 with primary liver carcinoma and hepatitis B virus infection.

This clonotype was picked up one time. Being one base from a much bigger clone, this may be a read error. V and J are TRBV29-1 and TRBJ2-1, with D unclear. V lost 7 bases to trimming and J lost 9 bases, with 16 bases between them. Looked up from germline, CDR1 is SQVTM and CDR2 is ANQGSEA. This CDR3 has 12 residues. CDR3 amino acids: CSAVDEICEQFF. The CDR3 coding sequence is TGCAGCGCTGTTGATGAGATATGTGAGCAGTTCTTC.

This clonotype appeared once. V usage is TRBV10-3 and J usage is TRBJ1-1; 7 nucleotides line up with TRBD1. The CDR3 sequence is 13 residues long. With 11 bases clipped from V and 11 bases from J, the junction kept 17 bases outside the gene matches. Germline loops: CDR1 ENHRY, CDR2 SYGVKD. CDR3 protein: CAAGGVQNREAFF. The DNA of the CDR3 is TGTGCCGCAGGGGGGGTGCAGAACCGTGAGGCTTTCTTT.

The V and J genes are TRBV6-1 and TRBJ1-3; the D is unclear. Germline V gene sequence: CDR1 MNHNS, CDR2 SASEGT. Trimming took off 6 bases at V and 12 bases at J, with 21 bases between the two ends. This CDR3 comprises 14 residues. The CDR3 here is CASRPDVSGDIIYF. The CDR3 nucleotides are TGTGCCAGCAGACCAGACGTTTCTGGAGACATCATATATTTT.

In its sample, this clonotype was seen many times. V is TRBV6-5 and J is TRBJ2-7; 11 bases are shared with TRBD2. The CDR3 loop spans 15 amino acids. V shed 4 bases and J 6 bases; nucleotides not matched to a gene: 8. CDR1 is MNHEY, CDR2 SVGAGI, per germline. CDR3 sequence: CASSSFSGRASEQYF. DNA for the CDR3: TGTGCCAGCAGTTCCTTTAGCGGGAGGGCCTCCGAGCAGTACTTC.

As concerns this clonotype: A junction end diverges from the germline sequence, so it may reflect a read error. V usage is TRBV10-3 and J usage is TRBJ1-2; TRBD1 matches at 11 bases. The CDR3 sequence is 16 residues long. CDR1 is ENHRY and CDR2 is SYGVKD in the germline V gene. The CDR3 nucleotides are TGTGCCATTAGTGAGTCGGACAGGGGGCGCGAAGGTGACTACACCTTC. As protein: CAISESDRGREGDYTF.

With regard to this clonotype: Germline is not matched at one junction end, which may reflect a read error. The CDR3 protein is CAYSLGYTKAFF. CDR3 DNA: TGTGCCTACAGCTTAGGGTACACTAAAGCTTTCTTT. The rearrangement joins TRBV11-2 to TRBJ1-1, with D unresolved. The CDR3 is made up of 12 amino acids. CDR1 is SGHAT, CDR2 FQNNGV, per germline.

Regarding this clonotype: A read error is likely, as this CDR3 ends without the conserved phenylalanine or tryptophan. The chain carries TRBV11-2 and TRBJ2-3; D gene unclear. Germline V gene lookup returns CDR1 SGHAT and CDR2 FQNNGV. This CDR3 region has 12 residues. The CDR3 sequence: CASSLGYDMQYL. The CDR3 coding sequence is TGTGCTAGCAGCCTCGGATATGATATGCAGTATTTA.

This clonotype was observed a handful of times. The V gene is TRBV6-1, the J gene TRBJ1-1; 8 bases match TRBD1. The CDR3 spans 12 residues. The trim removed 10 bases at V and 8 bases at J, leaving 9 bases unmatched. Per the germline V gene, CDR1 is MNHNS and CDR2 is SASEGT. The CDR3 sequence: CATSGQALEAFF. In DNA, the CDR3 is TGTGCCACTTCGGGACAGGCACTCGAAGCTTTCTTT.

V gene TRBV29-1 combines with J gene TRBJ2-7, with D possibly being TRBD1 (6 bases). Trimming removed 0 bases from V and 3 bases from J, with 15 bases in between. CDR3 length: 15 amino acids. Germline V gene sequence: CDR1 SQVTM, CDR2 ANQGSEA. CDR3 loop: CSVEEEGQRIYEQYF. The CDR3 coding sequence is TGCAGCGTTGAAGAAGAAGGACAGAGGATCTACGAGCAGTACTTC.